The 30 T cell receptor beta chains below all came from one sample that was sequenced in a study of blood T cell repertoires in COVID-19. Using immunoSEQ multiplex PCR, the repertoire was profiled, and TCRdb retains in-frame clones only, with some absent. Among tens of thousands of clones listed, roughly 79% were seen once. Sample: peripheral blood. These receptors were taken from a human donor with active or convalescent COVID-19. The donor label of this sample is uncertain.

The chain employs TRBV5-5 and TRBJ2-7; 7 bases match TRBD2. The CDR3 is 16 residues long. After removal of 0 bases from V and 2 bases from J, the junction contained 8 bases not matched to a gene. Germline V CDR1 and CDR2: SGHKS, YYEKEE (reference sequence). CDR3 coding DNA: TGTGCCAGCAGCTTGGCTTTTTCTAGCGGAGCCTACGAGCAGTACTTC. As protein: CASSLAFSSGAYEQYF.

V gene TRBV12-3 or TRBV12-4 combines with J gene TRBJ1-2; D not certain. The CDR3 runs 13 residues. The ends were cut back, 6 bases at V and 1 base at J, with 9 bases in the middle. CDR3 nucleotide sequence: TGTGCCAGCAGCCCTATGATTAACTATGGCTACACCTTC. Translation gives CASSPMINYGYTF.

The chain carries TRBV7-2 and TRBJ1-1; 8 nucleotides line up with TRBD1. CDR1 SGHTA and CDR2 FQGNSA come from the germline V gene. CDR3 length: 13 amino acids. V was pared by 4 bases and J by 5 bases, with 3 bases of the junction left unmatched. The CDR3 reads CASSSQGGTEAFF. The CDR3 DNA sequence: TGTGCCAGCAGCTCACAGGGGGGGACTGAAGCTTTCTTT. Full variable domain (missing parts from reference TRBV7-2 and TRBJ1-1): GAGVSQSPSNKVTEKGKDVELRCDPISGHTALYWYRQSLGQGLEFLIYFQGNSAPDKSGLPSDRFSAERTGGSVSTLTIQRTQQEDSAVYLCASSSQGGTEAFFGQGTRLTVV.

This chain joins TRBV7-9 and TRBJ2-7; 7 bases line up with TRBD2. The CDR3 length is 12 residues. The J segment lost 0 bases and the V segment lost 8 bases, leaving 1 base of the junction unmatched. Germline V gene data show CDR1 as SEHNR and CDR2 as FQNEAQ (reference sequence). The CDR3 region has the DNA TGTGCCAGCCGCGGGAGCTCCTACGAGCAGTACTTC. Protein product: CASRGSSYEQYF. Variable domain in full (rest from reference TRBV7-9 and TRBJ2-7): DTGVSQNPRHKITKRGQNVTFRCDPISEHNRLYWYRQTLGQGPEFLTYFQNEAQLEKSRLLSDRFSAERPKGSFSTLEIQRTEQGDSAMYLCASRGSSYEQYFGPGTRLTVT.

CDR3 amino acids: CASSPHRGGRDPGELFF. CDR3 DNA: TGTGCCAGTAGTCCTCACCGCGGAGGGCGGGATCCCGGGGAGCTGTTTTTT. The V call is TRBV19, the J call TRBJ2-2; D is perhaps TRBD2 (6 bases). Germline V gene sequence: CDR1 LNHDA, CDR2 SQIVND (reference sequence). Trimming took off 5 bases at V and 6 bases at J, with 22 bases between the two ends. This CDR3 spans 17 amino acids.

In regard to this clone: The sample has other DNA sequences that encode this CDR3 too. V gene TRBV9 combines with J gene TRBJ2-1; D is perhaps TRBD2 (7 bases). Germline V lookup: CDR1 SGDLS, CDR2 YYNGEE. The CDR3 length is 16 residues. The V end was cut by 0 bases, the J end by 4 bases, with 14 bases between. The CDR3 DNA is TGTGCCAGCAGCGTAGGGGGGCTAGCGGAGTACAATGAGCAGTTCTTC. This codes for CASSVGGLAEYNEQFF.

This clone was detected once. The CDR3 is CASSGGRGLGNYGYTF. CDR3 DNA sequence: TGTGCCAGCAGTGGGGGCAGGGGGCTCGGTAACTATGGCTACACCTTC. The chain couples TRBV6-1 to TRBJ1-2; 8 nucleotides align to TRBD1. The CDR3 has 16 amino acids. V dropped 4 bases and J dropped 1; count of bases not matched to a gene: 8. CDR1 and CDR2 (germline): MNHNS, SASEGT.

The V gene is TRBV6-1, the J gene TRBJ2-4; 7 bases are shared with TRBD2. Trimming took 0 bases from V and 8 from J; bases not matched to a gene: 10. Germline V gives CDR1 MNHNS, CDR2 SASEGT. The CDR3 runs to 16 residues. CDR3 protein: CASSEAGTSRGDIQYF. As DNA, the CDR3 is TGTGCCAGCAGTGAAGCGGGGACCTCCCGGGGGGACATTCAGTACTTC.

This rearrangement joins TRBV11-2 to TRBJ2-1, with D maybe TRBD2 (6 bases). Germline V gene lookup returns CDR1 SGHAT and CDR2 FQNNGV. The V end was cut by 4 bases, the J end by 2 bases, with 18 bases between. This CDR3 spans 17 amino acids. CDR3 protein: CASSSLRRERAYNEQFF. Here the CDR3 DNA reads TGTGCCAGCAGCTCCCTTCGTCGGGAGAGGGCCTACAATGAGCAGTTCTTC.

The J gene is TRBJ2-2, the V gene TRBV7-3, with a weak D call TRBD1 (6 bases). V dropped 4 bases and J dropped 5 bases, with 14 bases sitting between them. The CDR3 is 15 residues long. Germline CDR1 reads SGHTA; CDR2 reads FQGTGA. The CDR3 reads CASSSPGRGTGELFF. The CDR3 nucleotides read TGTGCCAGCAGCTCCCCGGGAAGGGGGACCGGGGAGCTGTTTTTT. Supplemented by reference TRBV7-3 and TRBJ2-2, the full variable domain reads GAGVSQTPSNKVTEKGKYVELRCDPISGHTALYWYRQSLGQGPEFLIYFQGTGAADDSGLPNDRFFAVRPEGSVSTLKIQRTERGDSAVYLCASSSPGRGTGELFFGEGSRLTVL.

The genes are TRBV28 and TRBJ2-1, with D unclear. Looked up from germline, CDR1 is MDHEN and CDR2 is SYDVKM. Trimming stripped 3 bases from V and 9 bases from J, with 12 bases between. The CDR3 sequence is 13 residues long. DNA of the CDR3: TGTGCCAGCAGTTTGCCCGAGTTAAGTGAGCAGTTCTTC. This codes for CASSLPELSEQFF.

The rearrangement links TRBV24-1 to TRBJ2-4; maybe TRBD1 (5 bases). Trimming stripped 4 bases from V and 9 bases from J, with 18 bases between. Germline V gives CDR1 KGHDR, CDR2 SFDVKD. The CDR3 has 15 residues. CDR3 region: CATSDATVSRSIQYF. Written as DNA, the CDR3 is TGTGCCACCAGTGACGCGACAGTCTCTCGGAGCATTCAGTACTTC.

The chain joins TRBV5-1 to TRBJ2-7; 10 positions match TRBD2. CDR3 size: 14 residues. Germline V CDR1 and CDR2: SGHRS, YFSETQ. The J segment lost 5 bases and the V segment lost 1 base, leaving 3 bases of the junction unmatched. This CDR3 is CASSLTSGAHEQYF. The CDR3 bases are TGCGCCAGCAGCTTGACTAGCGGGGCCCACGAGCAGTACTTC.

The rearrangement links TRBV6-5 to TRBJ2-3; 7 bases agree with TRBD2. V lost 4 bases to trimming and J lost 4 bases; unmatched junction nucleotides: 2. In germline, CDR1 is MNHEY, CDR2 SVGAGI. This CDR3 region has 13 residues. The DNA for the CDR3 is TGTGCCAGCAGTTTGGGGAGGGCAGATACGCAGTATTTT. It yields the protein CASSLGRADTQYF.

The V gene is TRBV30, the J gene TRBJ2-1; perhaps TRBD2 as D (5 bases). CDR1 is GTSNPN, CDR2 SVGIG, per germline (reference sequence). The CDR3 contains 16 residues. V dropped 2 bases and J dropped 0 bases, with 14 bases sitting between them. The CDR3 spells CAWSPSGKSSYNEQFF. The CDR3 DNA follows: TGTGCCTGGAGTCCCAGCGGCAAAAGCTCCTACAATGAGCAGTTCTTC.

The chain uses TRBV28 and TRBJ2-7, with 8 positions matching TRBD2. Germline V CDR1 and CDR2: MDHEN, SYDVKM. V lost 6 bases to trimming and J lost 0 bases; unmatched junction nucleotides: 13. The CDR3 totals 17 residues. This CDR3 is CASSPPGREVNSYEQYF. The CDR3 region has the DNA TGTGCCAGCAGCCCCCCAGGGCGGGAGGTAAACTCCTACGAGCAGTACTTC.

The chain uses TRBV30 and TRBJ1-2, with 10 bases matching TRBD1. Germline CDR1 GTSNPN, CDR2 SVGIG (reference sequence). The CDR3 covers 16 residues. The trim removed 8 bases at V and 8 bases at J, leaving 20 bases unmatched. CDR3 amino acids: CARTSGTGASSFGYTF. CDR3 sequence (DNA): TGTGCCCGGACGTCCGGGACAGGGGCCTCTTCGTTCGGCTACACCTTC. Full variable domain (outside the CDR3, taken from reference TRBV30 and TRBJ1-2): SQTIHQWPATLVQPVGSPLSLECTVEGTSNPNLYWYRQAAGRGLQLLFYSVGIGQISSEVPQNLSASRPQDRQFILSSKKLLLSDSGFYLCARTSGTGASSFGYTFGSGTRLTVV.

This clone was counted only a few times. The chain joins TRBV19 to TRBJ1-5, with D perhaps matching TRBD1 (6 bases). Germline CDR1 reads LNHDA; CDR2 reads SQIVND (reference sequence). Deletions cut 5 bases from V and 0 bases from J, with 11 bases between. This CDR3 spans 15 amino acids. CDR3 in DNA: TGTGCCAGTAGTGACTACAGGGTTAGCAATCAGCCCCAGCATTTT. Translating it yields CASSDYRVSNQPQHF.

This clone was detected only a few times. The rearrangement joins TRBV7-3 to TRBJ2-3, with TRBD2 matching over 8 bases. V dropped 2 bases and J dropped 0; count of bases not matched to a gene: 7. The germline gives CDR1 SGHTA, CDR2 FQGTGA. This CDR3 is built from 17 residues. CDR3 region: CASSLAGGAPSTDTQYF. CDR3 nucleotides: TGTGCCAGCAGCTTAGCGGGAGGAGCTCCTAGCACAGATACGCAGTATTTT.

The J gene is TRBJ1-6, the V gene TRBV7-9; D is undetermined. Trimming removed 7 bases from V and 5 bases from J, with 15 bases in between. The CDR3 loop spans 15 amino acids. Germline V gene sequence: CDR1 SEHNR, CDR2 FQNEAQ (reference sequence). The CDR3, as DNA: TGTGCCAGCACCATTACCCCCACGGATAATTCACCCCTCCACTTT. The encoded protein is CASTITPTDNSPLHF.

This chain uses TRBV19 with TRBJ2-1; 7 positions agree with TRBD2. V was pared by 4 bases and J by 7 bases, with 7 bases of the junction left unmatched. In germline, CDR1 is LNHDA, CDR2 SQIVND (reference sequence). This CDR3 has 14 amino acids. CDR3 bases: TGTGCCAGTAGTAAGGCGGGGGAGCTGAATGAGCAGTTCTTC. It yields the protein CASSKAGELNEQFF.

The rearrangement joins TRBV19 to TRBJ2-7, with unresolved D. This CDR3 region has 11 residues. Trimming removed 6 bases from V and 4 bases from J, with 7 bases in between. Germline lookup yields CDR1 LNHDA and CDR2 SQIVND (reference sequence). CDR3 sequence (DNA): TGTGCCAGTAGATCAGATTACGAGCAGTACTTC. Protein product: CASRSDYEQYF.

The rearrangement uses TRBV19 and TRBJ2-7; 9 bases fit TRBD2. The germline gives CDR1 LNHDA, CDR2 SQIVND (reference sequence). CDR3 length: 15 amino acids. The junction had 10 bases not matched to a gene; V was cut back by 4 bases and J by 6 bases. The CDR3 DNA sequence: TGTGCCAGTAGTAGCGGAATAGCGGGAGTGCGCGAGCAGTACTTC. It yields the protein CASSSGIAGVREQYF.

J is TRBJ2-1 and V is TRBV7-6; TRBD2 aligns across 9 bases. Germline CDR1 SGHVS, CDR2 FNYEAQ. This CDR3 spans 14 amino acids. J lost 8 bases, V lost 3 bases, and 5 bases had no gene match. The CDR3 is CASSLGLATHEQFF. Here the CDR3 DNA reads TGTGCCAGCAGCTTGGGACTAGCTACCCATGAGCAGTTCTTC.

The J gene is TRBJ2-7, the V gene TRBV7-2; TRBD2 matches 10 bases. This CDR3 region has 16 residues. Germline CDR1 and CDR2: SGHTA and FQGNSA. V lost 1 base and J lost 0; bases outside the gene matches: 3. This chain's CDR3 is CASSLGASGSSYEQYF. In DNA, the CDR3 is TGTGCCAGCAGCTTAGGGGCTAGCGGGAGCTCCTACGAGCAGTACTTC.

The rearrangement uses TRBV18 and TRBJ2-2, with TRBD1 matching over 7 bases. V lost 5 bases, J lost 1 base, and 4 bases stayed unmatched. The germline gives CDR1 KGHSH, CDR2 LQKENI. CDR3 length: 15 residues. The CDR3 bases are TGTGCCAGCTCAGTCGACAGGGTGAACACCGGGGAGCTGTTTTTT. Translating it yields CASSVDRVNTGELFF.

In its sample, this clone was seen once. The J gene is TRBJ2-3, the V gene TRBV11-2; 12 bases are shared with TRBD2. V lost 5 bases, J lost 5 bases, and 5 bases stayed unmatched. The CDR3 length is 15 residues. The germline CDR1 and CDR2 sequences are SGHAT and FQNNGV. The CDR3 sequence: CASSPRLAGEDTQYF. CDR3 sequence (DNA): TGTGCCAGCAGCCCCAGACTAGCGGGAGAAGATACGCAGTATTTT.

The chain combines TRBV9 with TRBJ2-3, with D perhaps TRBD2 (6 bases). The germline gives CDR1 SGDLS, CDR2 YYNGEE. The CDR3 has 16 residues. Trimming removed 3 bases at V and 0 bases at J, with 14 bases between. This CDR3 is CASSDREWGSTDTQYF. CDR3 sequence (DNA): TGTGCCAGCAGCGACCGGGAGTGGGGTAGCACAGATACGCAGTATTTT.

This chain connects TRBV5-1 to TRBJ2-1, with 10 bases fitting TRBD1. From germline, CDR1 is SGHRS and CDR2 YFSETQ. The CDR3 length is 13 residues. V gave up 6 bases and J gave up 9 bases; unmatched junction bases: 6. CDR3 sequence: CASTPTGGTEQFF. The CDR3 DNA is TGCGCCAGCACCCCGACAGGGGGCACTGAGCAGTTCTTC.

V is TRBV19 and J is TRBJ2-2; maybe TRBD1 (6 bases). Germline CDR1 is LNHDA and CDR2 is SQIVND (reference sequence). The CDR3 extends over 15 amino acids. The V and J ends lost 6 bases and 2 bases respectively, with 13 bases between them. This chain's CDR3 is CASSQGQINTGELFF. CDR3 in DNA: TGTGCCAGTAGCCAAGGACAGATTAACACCGGGGAGCTGTTTTTT.